This TCR beta chain was captured in a study of T-cell memory formation after mild COVID-19. Trimming cost V 6 bases and J 4 bases, with 18 bases left between them. The CDR3 contains 15 residues. Germline V gene lookup returns CDR1 MDHEN and CDR2 SYDVKM. Whole-study results and caveats: The appearance of some responding clones in pre-infection memory suggested that cross-reactive memory joined. The study found balanced CD4/CD8 in clones contracting day 15 to 85 and a CD4+ lean in later expanders. CD4+ contracting clones were found mainly in CM and EM, and CD8+ ones in EMRA.

TCR alpha and TCR beta cDNA libraries with sample barcodes and UMIs came from 5'RACE using constant-segment primers. Each CDR3 protein gets one entry after TCRdb re-called the 5' RACE reads with MiXCR. The sample comprises 150,000 to 200,000 distinct CDR3 sequences, around a third of which are singletons, and around 12% rests with the top ten. Comments on this clonotype: What it binds is not known.

The V and J genes are TRBV28 and TRBJ2-5; tentatively, D is TRBD1 or TRBD2 (5 bases each). The sample taken for sequencing was PBMCs or a T cell subset sorted from them (not recorded which). This sequence originates from an adult woman who had mild COVID-19 (a few samples of this study predate the infection). Cell type and time point are not known. CDR3: CASSPINGARETQYF. In DNA, the CDR3 is TGTGCCAGCAGCCCCATCAACGGGGCGCGAGAGACCCAGTACTTC.